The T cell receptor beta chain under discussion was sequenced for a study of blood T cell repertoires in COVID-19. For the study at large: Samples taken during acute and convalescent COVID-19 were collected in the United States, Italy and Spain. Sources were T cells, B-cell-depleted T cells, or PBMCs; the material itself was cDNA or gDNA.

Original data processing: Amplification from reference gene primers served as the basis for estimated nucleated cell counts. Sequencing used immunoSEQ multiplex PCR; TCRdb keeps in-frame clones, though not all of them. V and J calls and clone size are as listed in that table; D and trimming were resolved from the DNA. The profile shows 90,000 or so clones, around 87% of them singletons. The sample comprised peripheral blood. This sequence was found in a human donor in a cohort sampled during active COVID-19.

This chain's CDR3 is CSVGGTGGSPRGEKLFF. Written as DNA, the CDR3 is TGCAGCGTTGGTGGGACAGGAGGGAGTCCTCGGGGAGAAAAACTGTTTTTT. The rearrangement joins TRBV29-1 to TRBJ1-4; 8 bases map to TRBD1. Germline lookup yields CDR1 SQVTM and CDR2 ANQGSEA. CDR3 length: 17 residues. V lost 4 bases, J lost 8 bases, and 18 bases stayed unmatched.